A selection of T cell receptor beta chains follows, all from one sample in a study of shared clonotypes between healthy human individuals. Here immunoSEQ multiplex PCR was the method, and the copy in TCRdb shows in-frame clones only, minus some. The data show 2 million to 2.5 million clones, roughly 93% seen once. The sample consisted of naive CD4+ T cells from PBMCs. The receptors shown here come from a young man in good health. Some clones in this sample may be carry-over from other donors' samples. Both conserved end residues are trimmed from each CDR3.

v_call,j_call,cdr3_aa
TRBV9,TRBJ2-4,ASSVGASGSGIQY
TRBV19,TRBJ2-5,ASSIADRVETQY
TRBV14,TRBJ2-1,ASSPAGGYNEQF
TRBV5-1,TRBJ2-5,ASSPRTSGVGGAQY
TRBV28,TRBJ2-7,ASTAGGLGIPYEQY
TRBV4-2,TRBJ2-2,ASSLDGTSGIGELF
TRBV11-2,TRBJ1-1,ASSLGRGLNTEAF
TRBV28,TRBJ2-1,ASSRARYEQF
TRBV5-4,TRBJ2-5,ASSLVGGQETQY
TRBV28,TRBJ2-5,ASSLFGVETQY
TRBV19,TRBJ1-3,ASSFSWTGNTIY
TRBV7-3,TRBJ2-1,ASSPQGTGEDEQF
TRBV5-1,TRBJ1-5,ASSESSNQPQH
TRBV4-3,TRBJ1-1,ASSQEQGMNTEAF
TRBV6-5,TRBJ2-1,ASSYSGPRSYNEQF
TRBV4-2,TRBJ2-5,ASSPRTSGETQY
TRBV2,TRBJ2-1,ASSLAEEQF
TRBV28,TRBJ1-1,ASTHQGGGTEAF
TRBV9,TRBJ1-1,ASSVERAGVNTEAF
TRBV27,TRBJ2-6,ASSSLSGANVLT
TRBV4-2,TRBJ1-2,ASSQEQGNYGYT
TRBV27,TRBJ1-1,ASSLTTGAEAF
TRBV7-2,TRBJ1-3,ASSLGHPAVSGNTIY
TRBV28,TRBJ2-7,ASRPPGGEQY
TRBV5-1,TRBJ2-7,ASSLSGLPYEQY
TRBV14,TRBJ2-7,ASSPQQGPHEQY
TRBV28,TRBJ1-1,ASTVGGHTEAF
TRBV15,TRBJ2-2,ATSRGFGSNTGELF
TRBV18,TRBJ1-1,ASSPSERGTEAF
TRBV5-1,TRBJ1-2,ASSLGEGIAYGYT
TRBV5-1,TRBJ1-1,ASSSPGLNTEAF
TRBV5-8,TRBJ1-3,ASTIFGNTIY
TRBV7-6,TRBJ2-3,ASSLGGGRTSTDTQY
TRBV29-1,TRBJ2-5,SPESGQGAPRYQETQY
TRBV30,TRBJ1-6,AWTRGYNSPLH